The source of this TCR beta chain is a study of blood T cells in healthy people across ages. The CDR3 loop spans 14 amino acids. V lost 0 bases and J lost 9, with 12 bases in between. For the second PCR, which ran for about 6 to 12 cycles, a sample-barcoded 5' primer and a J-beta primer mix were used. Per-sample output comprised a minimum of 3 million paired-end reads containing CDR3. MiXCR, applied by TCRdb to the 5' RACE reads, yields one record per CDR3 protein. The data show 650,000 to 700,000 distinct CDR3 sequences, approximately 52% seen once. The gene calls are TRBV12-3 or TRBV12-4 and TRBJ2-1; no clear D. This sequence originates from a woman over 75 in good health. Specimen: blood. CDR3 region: CASSLASGVGEQFF. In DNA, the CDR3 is TGTGCCAGCAGTTTAGCTTCTGGGGTAGGTGAGCAGTTCTTC.